This T cell receptor (beta chain) was recovered during a study of glioma-infiltrating T cells. Germline lookup yields CDR1 ENHRY and CDR2 SYGVKD. V was pared by 10 bases and J by 6 bases, with 8 bases of the junction left unmatched. The CDR3 has 13 residues. Points from the study as a whole: Above-expected tissue-blood divergence occurred in all gliomas, most in low-grade ones. Very few CDR3 sequences were shared between tissue and blood.

Amplification of TCR alpha and beta CDR3 regions from RNA used iRepertoire nested multiplex PCR. One-step reverse transcription and amplification started from about 100-400 ng of tissue mRNA or PBMC total RNA. TCRdb re-analysed the multiplex PCR reads in MiXCR, keeping a single row per CDR3 protein. The sample lists over 140,000 distinct CDR3 sequences, 39% occurring once. This clonotype was seen more than once but under ten times. Antigen: not known. The chain couples TRBV10-3 to TRBJ1-5; 8 nucleotides match TRBD1. The TCR originated in a human donor with low-grade glioma or glioblastoma, undergoing nonglioma brain surgery, or in good health (not recorded which). The source material was glioma tissue, nonneoplastic brain tissue, or PBMCs (not recorded which). CDR3 in amino acids: CATRGQDGQPQHF. The CDR3 DNA sequence: TGTGCCACCCGGGGACAGGATGGTCAGCCCCAGCATTTT.